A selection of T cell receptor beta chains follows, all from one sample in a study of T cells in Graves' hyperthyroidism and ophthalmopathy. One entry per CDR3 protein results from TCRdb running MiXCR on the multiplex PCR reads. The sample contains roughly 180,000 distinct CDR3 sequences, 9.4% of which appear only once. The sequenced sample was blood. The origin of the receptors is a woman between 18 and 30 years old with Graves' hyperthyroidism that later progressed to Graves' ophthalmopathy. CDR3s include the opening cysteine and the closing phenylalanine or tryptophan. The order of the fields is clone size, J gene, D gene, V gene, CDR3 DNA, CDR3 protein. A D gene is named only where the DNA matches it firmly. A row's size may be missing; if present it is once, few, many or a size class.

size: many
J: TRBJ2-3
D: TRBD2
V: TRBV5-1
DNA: TGCGCCAGCAGCTTGGGCCCTCGACTAGCGGGAGGCCCAGATACGCAGTATTTT
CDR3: CASSLGPRLAGGPDTQYF

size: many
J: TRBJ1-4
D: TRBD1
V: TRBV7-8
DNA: TGTGCCAGCAGCCCCGACAGGGGGCTATATGAAAAACTGTTTTTT
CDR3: CASSPDRGLYEKLFF

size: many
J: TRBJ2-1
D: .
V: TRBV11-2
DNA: TGTGCCAGCAGGCCACTGACAGCAAATGAGCAGTTCTTC
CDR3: CASRPLTANEQFF

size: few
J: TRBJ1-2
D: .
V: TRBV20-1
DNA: TGCAGTGCTCTCCGTAAAGACTATGGCTACACCTTC
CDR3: CSALRKDYGYTF

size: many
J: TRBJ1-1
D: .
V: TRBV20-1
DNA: TGCAGTGCTCATCTGGGGAATGTGGGTGAAGCTTTCTTT
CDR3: CSAHLGNVGEAFF

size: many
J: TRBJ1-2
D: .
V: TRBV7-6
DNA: TGTGCCAGCAGCTTTTGGAGACACTATGGCTACACCTTC
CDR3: CASSFWRHYGYTF

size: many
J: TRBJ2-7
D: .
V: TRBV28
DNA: TGTGCCAGCAGTTTAGGGGGCGGGGGCACAAAACCCTACGAGCAGTACTTC
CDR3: CASSLGGGGTKPYEQYF

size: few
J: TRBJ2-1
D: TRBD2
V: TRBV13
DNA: TGTGCCAGCAGCTTAACGGAGCGGGAGGAGGGGAATGAGCAGTTCTTC
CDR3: CASSLTEREEGNEQFF

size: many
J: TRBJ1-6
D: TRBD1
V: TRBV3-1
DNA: TGTGCCAGCAGCCCCGGACAGGGTGGTTCACCCCTCCACTTT
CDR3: CASSPGQGGSPLHF

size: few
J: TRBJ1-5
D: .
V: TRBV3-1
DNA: TGTGCCAGCAGCCCCGGACGTGGGGCTGGCAATCAGCCCCAGCATTTT
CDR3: CASSPGRGAGNQPQHF

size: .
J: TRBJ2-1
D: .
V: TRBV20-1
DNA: TGCAGTCAGGTGGGAGATTCATCCTACAATGAGCAGTTCTTC
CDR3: CSQVGDSSYNEQFF

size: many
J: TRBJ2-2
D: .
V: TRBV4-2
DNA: TGTGCCAGCAGCGCATATGGCGGGCGGGACACCGGGGAGCTGTTTTTT
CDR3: CASSAYGGRDTGELFF

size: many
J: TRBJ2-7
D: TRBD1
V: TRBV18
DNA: TGTGCCAGCTCACCCTCACAGGGGGCCTACGAGCAGTACTTC
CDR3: CASSPSQGAYEQYF

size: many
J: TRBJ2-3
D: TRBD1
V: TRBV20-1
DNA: TGCAGCCTCAGAAACAGGGGGGGCACAGATACGCAGTATTTT
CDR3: CSLRNRGGTDTQYF

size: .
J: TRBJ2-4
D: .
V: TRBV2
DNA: TGTGCCAGCAGTGAAGAGGAAATTCTAGCCAAAAACATTCAGTACTTC
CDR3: CASSEEEILAKNIQYF

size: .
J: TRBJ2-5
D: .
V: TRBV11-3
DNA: TGTGCCAGCAGCCCGGGGGGGACAGCTCACGCCTCGGGTCCCAAAGAGACCCAGTACTTC
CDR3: CASSPGGTAHASGPKETQYF

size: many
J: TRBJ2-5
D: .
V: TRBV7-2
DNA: TGTGCCAGCAGCTTAGCGCTTGGAGGCGGGGGCCGCCAAGAGACCCAGTACTTC
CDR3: CASSLALGGGGRQETQYF

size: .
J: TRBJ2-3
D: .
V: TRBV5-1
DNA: TGCGCCAGCAGCTTACCCCCCGGGACTTCTAGCACAGATACGCAGTATTTT
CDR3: CASSLPPGTSSTDTQYF

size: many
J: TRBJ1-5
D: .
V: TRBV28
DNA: TGTGCCAGCAGACACGGGGCCTATAGCAATCAGCCCCAGCATTTT
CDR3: CASRHGAYSNQPQHF

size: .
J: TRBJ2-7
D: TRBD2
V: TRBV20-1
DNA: TGCAGTGCTAGTCCTAGCGGGCTCACCTACGAGCAGTACTTC
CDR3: CSASPSGLTYEQYF

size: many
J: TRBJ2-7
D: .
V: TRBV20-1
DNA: TGCAGTGCTAGTCCCCGGGGGTTGTACGAGCAGTACTTC
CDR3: CSASPRGLYEQYF

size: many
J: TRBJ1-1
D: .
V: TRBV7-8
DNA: TGTGCCAGCAGCCAGGGACAAACGAACACTGAAGCTTTCTTT
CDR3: CASSQGQTNTEAFF

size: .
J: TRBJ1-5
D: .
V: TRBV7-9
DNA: TGTGCCAGCAGCCCAGCCATAGGCAATCAGCCCCAGCATTTT
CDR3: CASSPAIGNQPQHF

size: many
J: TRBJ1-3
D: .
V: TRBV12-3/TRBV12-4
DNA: TGTGCCAGCAGTTTAACGACGCCTGGAAACACCATATATTTT
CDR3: CASSLTTPGNTIYF

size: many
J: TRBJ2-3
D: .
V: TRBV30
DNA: TGTGCCTGGAGTGTAATTGGGACAGATACGCAGTATTTT
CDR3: CAWSVIGTDTQYF

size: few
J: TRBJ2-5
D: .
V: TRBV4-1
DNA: TGCGCCAGCAGCCAAGAAGACAGGATCGCAGAGACCCAGTACTTC
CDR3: CASSQEDRIAETQYF

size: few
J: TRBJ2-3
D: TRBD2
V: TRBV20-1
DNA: TGCAGTGCTCCCCCGGGACTAGCGGGAGGGCCGGGAGGTTCAGCTACGCAGTATTTT
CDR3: CSAPPGLAGGPGGSATQYF

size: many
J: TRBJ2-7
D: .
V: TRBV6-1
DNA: TGTGCCAGCAGTCCTAGCCGTCCCGGCGAGCAGTACTTC
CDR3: CASSPSRPGEQYF

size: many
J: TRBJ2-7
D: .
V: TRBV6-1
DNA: TGTGCCAGCAGTGAACGACAAACCTACGAGCAGTACTTC
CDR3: CASSERQTYEQYF

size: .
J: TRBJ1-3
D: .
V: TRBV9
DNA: TGTGCCAGCAGCGTGCAGGGAAGCTCTGGAAACACCATATATTTT
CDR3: CASSVQGSSGNTIYF

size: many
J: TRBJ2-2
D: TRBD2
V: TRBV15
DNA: TGTGCCACCAGCAGCGGGGGGGACACCGGGGAGCTGTTTTTT
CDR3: CATSSGGDTGELFF

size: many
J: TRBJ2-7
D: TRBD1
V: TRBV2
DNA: TGTGCCAGCAGTGATTGGGACAGGGACTACGAGCAGTACTTC
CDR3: CASSDWDRDYEQYF

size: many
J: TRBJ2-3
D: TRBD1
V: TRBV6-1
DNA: TGTGCCAGCATCAGAGGGGGACAGTATCCAGATACGCAGTATTTT
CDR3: CASIRGGQYPDTQYF

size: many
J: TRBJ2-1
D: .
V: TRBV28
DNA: TGTGCCAGCAGGACCCGGGACTCTCTCAATGAGCAGTTCTTC
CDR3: CASRTRDSLNEQFF

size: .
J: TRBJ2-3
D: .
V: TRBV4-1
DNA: TGCGCCAGCAGCCAAGGCCAGGGGTTATCCACAGATACGCAGTATTTT
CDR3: CASSQGQGLSTDTQYF

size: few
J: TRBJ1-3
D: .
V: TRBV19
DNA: TGTGCCAGTAGTATCGTTTCGGGCCACAGCTCTGGAAACACCATATATTTT
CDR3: CASSIVSGHSSGNTIYF

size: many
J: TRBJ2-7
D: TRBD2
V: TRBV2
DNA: TGTGCCAGCAGTGAGCCCCTAGCGGACTACGAGCAGTACTTC
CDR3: CASSEPLADYEQYF

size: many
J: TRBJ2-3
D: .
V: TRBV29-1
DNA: TGCAGCGTAGCCGAAGGAGGTCTCACAGATACGCAGTATTTT
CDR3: CSVAEGGLTDTQYF

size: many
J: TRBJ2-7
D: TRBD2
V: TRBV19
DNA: TGTGCCAGTAGCACTAGCGGGAGAGGTCTCCACGAGCAGTACTTC
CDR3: CASSTSGRGLHEQYF

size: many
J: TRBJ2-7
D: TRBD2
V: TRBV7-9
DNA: TGTGCCAGCAGCCTCACCGGTTTAGCGGGAGGTTCCTACGAGCAGTACTTC
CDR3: CASSLTGLAGGSYEQYF

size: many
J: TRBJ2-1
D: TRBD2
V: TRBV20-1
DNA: TGCAGTGCTGGGCGGGCGGGAGCGTACAATGAGCAGTTCTTC
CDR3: CSAGRAGAYNEQFF

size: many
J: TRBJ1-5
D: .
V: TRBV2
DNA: TGTGCCAGCACCAAGACAGATAGCAATCAGCCCCAGCATTTT
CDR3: CASTKTDSNQPQHF

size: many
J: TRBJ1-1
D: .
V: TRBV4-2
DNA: TGTGCCAGCAGCCAAGTGACAGGTTCCCTGAACACTGAAGCTTTCTTT
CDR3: CASSQVTGSLNTEAFF

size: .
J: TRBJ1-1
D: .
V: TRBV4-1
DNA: TGCGCCAGCAGCTACGAGCAGGGTTGGCACACTGAAGCTTTCTTT
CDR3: CASSYEQGWHTEAFF

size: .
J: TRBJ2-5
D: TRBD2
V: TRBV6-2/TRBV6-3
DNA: TGTGCCAGCAGTGTACTAGCGGGGGGCCAAGAGACCCAGTACTTC
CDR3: CASSVLAGGQETQYF

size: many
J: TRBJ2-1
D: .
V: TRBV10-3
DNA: TGTGCCATCAGTGAGCCCTCCCAAGGACTGAGGAATGAGCAGTTCTTC
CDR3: CAISEPSQGLRNEQFF

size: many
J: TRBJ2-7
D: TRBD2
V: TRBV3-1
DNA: TGTGCCAGCAGCCAAGCGGGACTAGCGGGAGATAAGCAGTACTTC
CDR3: CASSQAGLAGDKQYF

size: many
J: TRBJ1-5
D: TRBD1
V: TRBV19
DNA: TGTGCCAGTAGTCCCGACAGGGGCGGCCAGCCCCAGCATTTT
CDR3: CASSPDRGGQPQHF

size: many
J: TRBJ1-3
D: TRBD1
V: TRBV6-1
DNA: TGTGCCAGCAGCAGAACAGGGGGCGGTGGAAACACCATATATTTT
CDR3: CASSRTGGGGNTIYF

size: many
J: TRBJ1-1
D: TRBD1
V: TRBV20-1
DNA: TGCAGTGCTTGGGAGGGGGCTTACGAAGCTTTCTTT
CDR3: CSAWEGAYEAFF

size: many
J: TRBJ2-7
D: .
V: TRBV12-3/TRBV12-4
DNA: TGTGCCAGCAGTTTTACAGGCAGTCCCTACGAGCAGTACTTC
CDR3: CASSFTGSPYEQYF

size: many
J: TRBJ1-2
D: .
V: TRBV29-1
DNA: TGCAGCGTCCCCCGGGCAGGGTCCAGAGCTAACTATGGCTACACCTTC
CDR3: CSVPRAGSRANYGYTF

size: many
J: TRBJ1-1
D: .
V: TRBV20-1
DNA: TGCAGTGCTAGAGACTTAACAGGTGCGAGCACTGAAGCTTTCTTT
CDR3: CSARDLTGASTEAFF

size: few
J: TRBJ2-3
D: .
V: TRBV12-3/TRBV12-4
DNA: TGTGCCAGCAGTGGGTTCACAGATACGCAGTATTTT
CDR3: CASSGFTDTQYF

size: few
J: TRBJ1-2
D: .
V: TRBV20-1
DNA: TGCAGTGCCCAACCGATTCCCGAGACAGACACCGATGGCTACACCTTC
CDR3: CSAQPIPETDTDGYTF

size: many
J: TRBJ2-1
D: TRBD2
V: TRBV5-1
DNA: TGCGCCAGCAGCTTGGATAGCGGGTGGGGAGGTAATGAGCAGTTCTTC
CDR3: CASSLDSGWGGNEQFF

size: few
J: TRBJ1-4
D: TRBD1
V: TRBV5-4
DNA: TGTGCCAGCAGCAGTTACAGGGGACCTAATGAAAAACTGTTTTTT
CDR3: CASSSYRGPNEKLFF